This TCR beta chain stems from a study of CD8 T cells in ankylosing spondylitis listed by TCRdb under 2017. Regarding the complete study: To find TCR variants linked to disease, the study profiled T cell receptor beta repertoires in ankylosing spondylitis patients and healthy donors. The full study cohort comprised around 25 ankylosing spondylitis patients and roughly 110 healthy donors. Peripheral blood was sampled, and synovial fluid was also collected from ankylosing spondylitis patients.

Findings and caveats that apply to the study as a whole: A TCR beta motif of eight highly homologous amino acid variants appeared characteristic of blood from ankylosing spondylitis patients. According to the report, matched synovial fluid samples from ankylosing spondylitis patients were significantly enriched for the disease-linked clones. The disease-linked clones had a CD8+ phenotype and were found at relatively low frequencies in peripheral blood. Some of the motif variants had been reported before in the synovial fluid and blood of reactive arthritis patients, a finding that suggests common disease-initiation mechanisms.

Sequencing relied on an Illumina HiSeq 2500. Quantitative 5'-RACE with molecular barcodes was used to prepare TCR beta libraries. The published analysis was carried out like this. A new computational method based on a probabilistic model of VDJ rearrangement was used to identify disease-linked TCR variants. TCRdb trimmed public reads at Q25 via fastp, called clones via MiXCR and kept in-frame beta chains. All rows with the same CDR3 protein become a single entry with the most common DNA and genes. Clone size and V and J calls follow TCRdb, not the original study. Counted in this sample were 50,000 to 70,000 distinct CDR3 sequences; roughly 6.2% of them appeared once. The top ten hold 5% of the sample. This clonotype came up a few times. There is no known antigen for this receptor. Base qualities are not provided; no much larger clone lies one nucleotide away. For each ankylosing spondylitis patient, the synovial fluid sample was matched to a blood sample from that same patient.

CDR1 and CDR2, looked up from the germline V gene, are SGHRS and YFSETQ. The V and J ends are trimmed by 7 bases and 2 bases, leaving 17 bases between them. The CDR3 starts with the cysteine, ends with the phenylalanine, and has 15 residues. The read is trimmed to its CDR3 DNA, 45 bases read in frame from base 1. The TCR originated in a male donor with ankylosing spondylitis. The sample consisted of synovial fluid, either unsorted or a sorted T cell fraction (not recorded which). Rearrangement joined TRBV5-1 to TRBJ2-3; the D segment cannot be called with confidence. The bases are TGCGCCAGCCGCGTGGTAGGAGCGCTCACAGATACGCAGTATTTT. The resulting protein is CASRVVGALTDTQYF. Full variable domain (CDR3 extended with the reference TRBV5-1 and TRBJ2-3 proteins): KAGVTQTPRYLIKTRGQQVTLSCSPISGHRSVSWYQQTPGQGLQFLFEYFSETQRNKGNFPGRFSGRQFSNSRSEMNVSTLELGDSALYLCASRVVGALTDTQYFGPGTRLTVL.